The next 27 T cell receptor beta chains were all read from a single sample in a study of identical twins. TCRdb re-called the 5' RACE reads with MiXCR, one entry per CDR3 protein. The sample yields hundreds of thousands of distinct CDR3 sequences, roughly 8.6% seen once. These sequences were also reported in another study, on yellow fever vaccine responses in identical twins.

Sequencing input: memory (CD45RO+) T cells sorted from blood. The receptors originated from a woman aged 18 to 35 in good health.

This clonotype was picked up a small number of times. CDR3 in amino acids: CASRTTGSQETQYF. The CDR3 DNA sequence: TGTGCCAGCAGAACAACAGGGAGCCAAGAGACCCAGTACTTC. The chain uses TRBV6-1 and TRBJ2-5; D is possibly TRBD1 (6 bases). V was cut by 6 bases and J by 1 base, with 12 bases left in between. The CDR3 is 14 amino acids. CDR1 and CDR2 from the germline V gene are MNHNS and SASEGT.

Concerning this clonotype itself: An end of the junction differs from the germline gene, which may be a read error. The V call is TRBV6-1, the J call TRBJ2-3, with D perhaps being TRBD1 or TRBD2 (5 bases each). Germline V gives CDR1 MNHNS, CDR2 SASEGT. CDR3 size: 13 residues. The CDR3 coding sequence is TGTGCCAGCGGTGAGGGGTGGCCAGATACGCAGTATTTT. Protein product: CASGEGWPDTQYF.

The rearrangement joins TRBV11-2 to TRBJ2-7, with D hard to call. The V and J ends lost 1 base and 12 bases respectively, with 16 bases between them. Germline V gene data show CDR1 as SGHAT and CDR2 as FQNNGV. The CDR3 length is 13 residues. The CDR3 region is CASSLGVRNPLYV. For the CDR3, the DNA is TGTGCCAGCAGCTTAGGGGTGAGAAACCCCCTGTACGTC.

CDR3 sequence reads: CASRVTSGGYNEQFF. In DNA, the CDR3 is TGTGCCAGCAGGGTGACTAGCGGGGGCTACAATGAGCAGTTCTTC. The chain recombines TRBV6-1 with TRBJ2-1; 12 bases line up with TRBD2. CDR1 is MNHNS and CDR2 is SASEGT in the germline V gene. CDR3 length: 15 amino acids. V dropped 6 bases and J dropped 3; count of bases not matched to a gene: 3.

This chain joins TRBV29-1 and TRBJ2-1, with 8 bases fitting TRBD1. The germline CDR1 and CDR2 sequences are SQVTM and ANQGSEA. The junction had 2 bases not matched to a gene; V was cut back by 6 bases and J by 4 bases. The CDR3 has 12 amino acids. CDR3 bases: TGCAGCGTGGACAGGGAGTACAATGAGCAGTTCTTC. This gives the protein CSVDREYNEQFF.

This clonotype occurred a few times. V and J are TRBV6-1 and TRBJ2-7; a possible D gene is TRBD2 (6 bases). CDR1 MNHNS and CDR2 SASEGT come from the germline V gene. Trimming stripped 6 bases from V and 3 bases from J, with 12 bases between. This CDR3 is 13 amino acids long. CDR3 in DNA: TGTGCCAGCAGCCGGCCCGGGGGCTACGAGCAGTACTTC. Protein: CASSRPGGYEQYF.

Only a few counts were recorded for this clonotype. The rearrangement joins TRBV5-6 to TRBJ2-5; tentatively, D is TRBD1 or TRBD2 (5 bases each). Germline V gene sequence: CDR1 SGHDT, CDR2 YYEEEE. The ends were cut back, 3 bases at V and 9 bases at J, with 27 bases in the middle. CDR3 length equals 17 residues. CDR3 sequence: CASSSRFSGTGVLAQYF. The CDR3 coding sequence is TGTGCCAGCAGCTCAAGATTTTCCGGGACCGGGGTTCTGGCCCAGTACTTC.

This clonotype was counted ten times or more. The gene calls are TRBV12-3 or TRBV12-4 and TRBJ2-1; D remains ambiguous. The CDR3 runs to 14 residues. Trimming left V 3 bases short and J 3 bases short, with 9 bases between. CDR3 region: CASSFGPGYNEQFF. The CDR3 DNA reads TGTGCCAGCAGTTTTGGTCCAGGCTACAATGAGCAGTTCTTC.

The sample holds one count of this clonotype. The V and J genes are TRBV7-7 and TRBJ2-1; a possible D gene is TRBD2 (6 bases). The CDR3 is 15 residues long. Germline loops: CDR1 SSHAT, CDR2 FNYEAQ (reference sequence). V lost 5 bases, J lost 4 bases, and 15 bases lay in between. CDR3 sequence (DNA): TGTGCCAGCAGCCCCAGACTAGATGGGTACAATGAGCAGTTCTTC. Residues: CASSPRLDGYNEQFF. Full variable domain (missing parts from reference TRBV7-7 and TRBJ2-1): GAGVSQSPRYKVTKRGQDVTLRCDPISSHATLYWYQQALGQGPEFLTYFNYEAQPDKSGLPSDRFSAERPEGSISTLTIQRTEQRDSAMYRCASSPRLDGYNEQFFGPGTRLTVL.

The chain is built from TRBV19 and TRBJ2-6; no clear D gene. CDR3 length: 14 residues. The V and J ends lost 7 bases and 0 bases respectively, with 7 bases between them. The germline V gene has CDR1 LNHDA and CDR2 SQIVND (reference sequence). CDR3 sequence reads: CASNPDSGANVLTF. As DNA, the CDR3 is TGTGCCAGTAATCCGGACTCTGGGGCCAACGTCCTGACTTTC. Filled out from reference TRBV19 and TRBJ2-6, the complete variable domain reads DGGITQSPKYLFRKEGQNVTLSCEQNLNHDAMYWYRQDPGQGLRLIYYSQIVNDFQKGDIAEGYSVSREKKESFPLTVTSAQKNPTAFYLCASNPDSGANVLTFGAGSRLTVL.

This chain links TRBV5-5 with TRBJ1-2; D uncertain. Germline-derived CDR1 and CDR2 are SGHKS and YYEKEE (reference sequence). The CDR3 extends over 13 amino acids. The V end lost 0 bases, the J end lost 8 bases, and 11 bases lay between the germline ends. CDR3 DNA sequence: TGTGCCAGCAGCTTGGCCGGAGAGTTCGGCTACACCTTC. This gives the protein CASSLAGEFGYTF.

The table lists this clonotype with a few counts. This chain joins TRBV6-5 and TRBJ2-1, with D unclear. Germline CDR1 reads MNHEY; CDR2 reads SVGAGI. V was shortened by 2 bases and J by 2 bases, with 7 bases between the two germline ends. The length of the CDR3 is 14 residues. This CDR3 is CASSYRETYNEQFF. CDR3 coding DNA: TGTGCCAGCAGTTACAGGGAAACCTACAATGAGCAGTTCTTC.

The table lists this clonotype with many counts. This chain uses TRBV6-2 or TRBV6-3 with TRBJ2-3, with TRBD2 matching over 11 bases. The length of the CDR3 is 14 residues. The junction had 4 bases not matched to a gene; V was cut back by 5 bases and J by 6 bases. Germline V gene data show CDR1 as MNHEY and CDR2 as SVGEGT. CDR3 sequence: CASSTSGRPDTQYF. The DNA for the CDR3 is TGTGCCAGCAGTACTAGCGGGAGACCGGATACGCAGTATTTT.

The rearrangement joins TRBV5-1 to TRBJ2-1; the match to TRBD1 covers 7 bases. The CDR3 runs 15 residues. Germline values: CDR1 SGHRS, CDR2 YFSETQ. The V segment lost 3 bases and the J segment 5 bases; nucleotides outside the gene matches: 8. CDR3 nucleotides: TGCGCCAGCAGCTCGAGGGGACAGAAAGACAATGAGCAGTTCTTC. Protein product: CASSSRGQKDNEQFF.

This clonotype appeared a few times. V is TRBV29-1 and J is TRBJ2-1, with 9 bases lining up with TRBD2. The CDR3 is 14 amino acids. The germline V gene encodes CDR1 SQVTM and CDR2 ANQGSEA. V trimming: 6 bases; J trimming: 4 bases; junction bases outside the gene matches: 7. The CDR3 spells CSVSGTSSYNEQFF. CDR3 coding DNA: TGCAGCGTCTCAGGGACTAGCAGTTACAATGAGCAGTTCTTC.

The V gene is TRBV28, the J gene TRBJ2-7; D is unclear. CDR3 size: 13 residues. The germline CDR1 and CDR2 sequences are MDHEN and SYDVKM. V was clipped by 4 bases and J by 2 bases, with 9 bases between them. The CDR3 DNA is TGTGCCAGCAGTTCCCTTTTGACCTACGAGCAGTACTTC. Amino acid sequence: CASSSLLTYEQYF.

V usage is TRBV10-3 and J usage is TRBJ1-3; unclear D gene. Looked up from germline, CDR1 is ENHRY and CDR2 is SYGVKD. Trimming removed 11 bases at V and 4 bases at J, with 12 bases between. The CDR3 is 12 residues long. CDR3 residues: CAAQGGGNTIYF. The CDR3, as DNA: TGTGCCGCCCAAGGCGGAGGAAACACCATATATTTT.

The CDR3 here is CASSYSGRGNTEAFF. CDR3 nucleotide sequence: TGTGCCAGCAGTTACTCAGGACGGGGTAACACTGAAGCTTTCTTT. This rearrangement joins TRBV6-5 to TRBJ1-1; no firm D call. The CDR3 has 15 amino acids. The germline gives CDR1 MNHEY, CDR2 SVGAGI. Trimming removed 0 bases at V and 2 bases at J, with 10 bases between.

This clonotype was seen repeatedly, ten times or more. The chain combines TRBV9 with TRBJ1-1; D remains ambiguous. The germline V and J ends were trimmed by 0 bases and 3 bases, with 6 bases remaining between them. Germline V lookup: CDR1 SGDLS, CDR2 YYNGEE. The CDR3 runs 13 residues. CDR3 sequence (DNA): TGTGCCAGCAGCGTAGCGGGTCACACTGAAGCTTTCTTT. Amino acids: CASSVAGHTEAFF.

In its sample, this clonotype was seen a few times. The CDR3 spells CASSYGLGGVNTEAFF. CDR3 sequence (DNA): TGTGCCAGCAGTTACGGGCTGGGCGGAGTGAACACTGAAGCTTTCTTT. The gene calls are TRBV6-5 and TRBJ1-1, with D uncertain. V dropped 2 bases and J dropped 0 bases, with 13 bases sitting between them. The CDR3 is 16 residues long. Germline loops: CDR1 MNHEY, CDR2 SVGAGI.

A few counts support this clonotype. This rearrangement joins TRBV7-9 to TRBJ2-5; no clear D gene. The germline CDR1 and CDR2 sequences are SEHNR and FQNEAQ (reference sequence). The CDR3 length is 12 residues. The germline V and J ends were trimmed by 5 bases and 4 bases, with 8 bases remaining between them. The CDR3 bases are TGTGCCAGCAGCCCGTCTTCAGAGACCCAGTACTTC. Its protein product is CASSPSSETQYF.

This rearrangement joins TRBV13 to TRBJ2-7; D not resolved. Per the germline V gene, CDR1 is PRHDT and CDR2 is FYEKMQ (reference sequence). V was trimmed by 5 bases and J by 0 bases, leaving 11 bases between them. The CDR3 runs 14 residues. The CDR3 region is CASSRDTDSYEQYF. The CDR3 nucleotides are TGTGCCAGCAGCCGAGACACAGACTCCTACGAGCAGTACTTC. Variable domain in full (rest from reference TRBV13 and TRBJ2-7): AAGVIQSPRHLIKEKRETATLKCYPIPRHDTVYWYQQGPGQDPQFLISFYEKMQSDKGSIPDRFSAQQFSDYHSELNMSSLELGDSALYFCASSRDTDSYEQYFGPGTRLTVT.

V usage is TRBV25-1 and J usage is TRBJ2-3, with 9 bases aligning to TRBD2. The CDR3 spans 15 residues. The germline CDR1 and CDR2 sequences are MGHDK and SYGVNS. The ends lost 4 bases at V and 0 bases at J; junction bases unmatched: 2. This CDR3 reads CASSVSGGSTDTQYF. CDR3 bases: TGTGCCAGCAGTGTAAGCGGGGGGAGCACAGATACGCAGTATTTT. The whole variable domain, remainder taken from reference TRBV25-1 and TRBJ2-3, is EADIYQTPRYLVIGTGKKITLECSQTMGHDKMYWYQQDPGMELHLIHYSYGVNSTEKGDLSSESTVSRIRTEHFPLTLESARPSHTSQYLCASSVSGGSTDTQYFGPGTRLTVL.

This clonotype has at least ten counts. The chain employs TRBV3-1 and TRBJ2-6, with TRBD1 matching 7 bases. J was trimmed by 0 bases and V by 6 bases; bases with no gene match: 11. CDR1 LGHDT and CDR2 YNNKEL come from the germline V gene (reference sequence). This CDR3 is built from 18 residues. CDR3 coding DNA: TGTGCCAGCAGTGGACCGGGACAGACGAGCTCTGGGGCCAACGTCCTGACTTTC. Translated, it gives CASSGPGQTSSGANVLTF.

This clonotype has a count of ten or more. The V and J genes are TRBV14 and TRBJ1-1; 10 nucleotides match TRBD1. CDR1 is SGHDN and CDR2 is FVKESK in the germline V gene. The trim removed 1 base at V and 4 bases at J, leaving 12 bases unmatched. This CDR3 has 18 amino acids. The CDR3, as DNA: TGTGCCAGCAGCCAAGGGCTCGGGACAGGGGTTTTGGGCACTGAAGCTTTCTTT. Protein sequence: CASSQGLGTGVLGTEAFF.

This clonotype was seen only a few times. V and J are TRBV11-2 and TRBJ2-3; 8 bases match TRBD2. Germline CDR1 and CDR2: SGHAT and FQNNGV. The junction had 3 bases not matched to a gene; V was cut back by 1 base and J by 0 bases. The CDR3 has 16 amino acids. This chain's CDR3 is CASSLGASGSTDTQYF. The CDR3, as DNA: TGTGCCAGCAGCTTAGGAGCTAGCGGGAGCACAGATACGCAGTATTTT.

V is TRBV7-6 and J is TRBJ2-1; D gene ambiguous. The CDR3 covers 15 residues. Trimming removed 5 bases at V and 3 bases at J, with 14 bases between. CDR1 and CDR2 from the germline V gene are SGHVS and FNYEAQ. CDR3 nucleotides: TGTGCCAGCAGCCCAGGAAGCTTTATCTACAATGAGCAGTTCTTC. Its protein is CASSPGSFIYNEQFF. The entire variable domain, with the rest obtained from reference TRBV7-6 and TRBJ2-1, is as follows: GAGVSQSPRYKVTKRGQDVALRCDPISGHVSLYWYRQALGQGPEFLTYFNYEAQQDKSGLPNDRFSAERPEGSISTLTIQRTEQRDSAMYRCASSPGSFIYNEQFFGPGTRLTVL.